This TCR beta chain appears in the sequencing data of a study of blood T cell repertoires in COVID-19. For the study at large: Some COVID-19 samples were acute and others convalescent; all came from the United States, Italy and Spain. Sources were T cells, B-cell-depleted T cells, or PBMCs; the material itself was cDNA or gDNA.

Per the germline V gene, CDR1 is MNHEY and CDR2 is SMNVEV (reference sequence). The CDR3 is 14 residues long. The germline V and J ends were trimmed by 8 bases and 1 base, with 12 bases remaining between them. As handled by the study authors: Researchers report that nucleated cell counts were estimated from reference gene primer amplification. Measured with immunoSEQ multiplex PCR; TCRdb has only the in-frame clones, and not every one. The V and J calls and clone size are taken from that table; D and trimming were inferred from the DNA. The sample includes about 200,000 clones, about 86% of them seen just once. Cohort allocation depended upon clinical history that participants reported.

This TCR came from a middle-aged woman with acute COVID-19. What was sequenced was PBMCs or T cells enriched from blood (not recorded which). The genes are TRBV27 and TRBJ1-5; tentatively, D is TRBD1 (5 bases). CDR3 protein: CASAGGGSNQPQHF. CDR3 DNA: TGTGCCAGCGCCGGGGGAGGAAGCAATCAGCCCCAGCATTTT.